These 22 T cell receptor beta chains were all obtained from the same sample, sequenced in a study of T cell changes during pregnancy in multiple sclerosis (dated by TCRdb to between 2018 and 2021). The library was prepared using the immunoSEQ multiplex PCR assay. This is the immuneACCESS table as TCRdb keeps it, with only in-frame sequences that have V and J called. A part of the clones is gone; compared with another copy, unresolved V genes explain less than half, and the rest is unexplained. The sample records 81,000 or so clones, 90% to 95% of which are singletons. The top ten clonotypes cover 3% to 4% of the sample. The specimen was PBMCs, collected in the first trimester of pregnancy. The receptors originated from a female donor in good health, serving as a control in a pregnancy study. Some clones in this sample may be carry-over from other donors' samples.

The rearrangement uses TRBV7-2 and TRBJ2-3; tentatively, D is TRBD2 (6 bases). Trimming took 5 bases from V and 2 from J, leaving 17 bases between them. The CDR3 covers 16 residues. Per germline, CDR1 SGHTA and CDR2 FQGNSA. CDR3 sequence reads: CASSASTWGDTDTQYF. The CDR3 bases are TGTGCCAGCAGCGCCTCGACATGGGGGGACACAGATACGCAGTATTTT.

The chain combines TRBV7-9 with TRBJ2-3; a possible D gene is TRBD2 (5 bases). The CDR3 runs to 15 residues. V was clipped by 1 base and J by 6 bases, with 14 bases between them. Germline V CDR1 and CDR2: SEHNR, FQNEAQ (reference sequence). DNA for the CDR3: TGTGCCAGCAGCTTAGGGACTGGCCCTCAGGATACGCAGTATTTT. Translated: CASSLGTGPQDTQYF.

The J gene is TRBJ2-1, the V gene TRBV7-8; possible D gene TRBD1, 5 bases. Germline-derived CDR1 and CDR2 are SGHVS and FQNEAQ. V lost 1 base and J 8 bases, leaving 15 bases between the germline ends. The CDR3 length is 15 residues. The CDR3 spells CASSLGSGFTDEQFF. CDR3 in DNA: TGTGCCAGCAGCTTAGGTTCAGGGTTTACGGATGAGCAGTTCTTC.

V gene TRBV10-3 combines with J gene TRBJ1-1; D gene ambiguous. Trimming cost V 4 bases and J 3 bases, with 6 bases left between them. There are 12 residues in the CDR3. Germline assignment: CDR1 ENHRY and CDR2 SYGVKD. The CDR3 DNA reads TGTGCCATCAGTGGATCAGACACTGAAGCTTTCTTT. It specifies CAISGSDTEAFF.

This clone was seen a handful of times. The CDR3 sequence: CAIREGTSGMYEQFF. CDR3 coding DNA: TGTGCCATCAGGGAAGGGACTAGCGGGATGTATGAGCAGTTCTTC. The chain is built from TRBV10-3 and TRBJ2-1, with 13 bases aligning to TRBD2. The CDR3 runs to 15 residues. CDR1 ENHRY and CDR2 SYGVKD come from the germline V gene. With V trimmed by 6 bases and J by 8 bases, 7 bases remained unmatched.

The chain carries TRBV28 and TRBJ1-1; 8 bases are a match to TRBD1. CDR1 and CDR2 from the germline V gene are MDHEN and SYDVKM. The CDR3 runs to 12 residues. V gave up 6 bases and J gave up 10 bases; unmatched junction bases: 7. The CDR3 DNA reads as TGTGCCAGCAGACTAGGACAGGGTTCAGCTTTCTTT. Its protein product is CASRLGQGSAFF. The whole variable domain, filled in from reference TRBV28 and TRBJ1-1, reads DVKVTQSSRYLVKRTGEKVFLECVQDMDHENMFWYRQDPGLGLRLIYFSYDVKMKEKGDIPEGYSVSREKKERFSLILESASTNQTSMYLCASRLGQGSAFFGQGTRLTVV.

The CDR3 sequence is CASSFPTGPRAEAFF. Here the CDR3 DNA reads TGTGCCAGCAGTTTCCCGACAGGGCCGAGGGCTGAAGCTTTCTTT. V usage is TRBV28 and J usage is TRBJ1-1; 7 bases match TRBD1. Trimming cost V 3 bases and J 6 bases; bases outside gene matches: 10. CDR3 size: 15 residues. Germline CDR1 MDHEN, CDR2 SYDVKM.

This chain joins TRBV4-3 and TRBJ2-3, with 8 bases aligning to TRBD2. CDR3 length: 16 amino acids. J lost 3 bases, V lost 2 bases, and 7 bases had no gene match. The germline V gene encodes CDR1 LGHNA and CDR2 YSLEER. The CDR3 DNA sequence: TGCGCCAGCAGCCAAACCGGGACTAGAGCTACAGATACGCAGTATTTT. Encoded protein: CASSQTGTRATDTQYF.

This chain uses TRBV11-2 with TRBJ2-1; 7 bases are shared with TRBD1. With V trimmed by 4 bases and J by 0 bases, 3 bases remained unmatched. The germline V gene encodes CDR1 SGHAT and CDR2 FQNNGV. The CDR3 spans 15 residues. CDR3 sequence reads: CASSSRDSSYNEQFF. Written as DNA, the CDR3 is TGTGCCAGCAGCTCGAGGGACAGCTCCTACAATGAGCAGTTCTTC.

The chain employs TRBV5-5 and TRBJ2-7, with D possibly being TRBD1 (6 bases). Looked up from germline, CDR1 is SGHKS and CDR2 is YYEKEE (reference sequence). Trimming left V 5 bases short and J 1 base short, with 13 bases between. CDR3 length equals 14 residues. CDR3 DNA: TGTGCCAGCAGATTAAGGACAGAGTCCTACGAGCAGTACTTC. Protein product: CASRLRTESYEQYF.

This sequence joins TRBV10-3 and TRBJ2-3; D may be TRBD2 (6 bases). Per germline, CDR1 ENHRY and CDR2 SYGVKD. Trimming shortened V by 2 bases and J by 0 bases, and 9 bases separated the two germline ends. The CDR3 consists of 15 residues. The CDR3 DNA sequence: TGTGCCATCAGTGAGACGGGGGAGAGCACAGATACGCAGTATTTT. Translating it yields CAISETGESTDTQYF.

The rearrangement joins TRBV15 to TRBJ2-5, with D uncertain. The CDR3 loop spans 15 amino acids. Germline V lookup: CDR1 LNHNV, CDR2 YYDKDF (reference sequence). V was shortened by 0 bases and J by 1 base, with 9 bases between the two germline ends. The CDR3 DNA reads TGTGCCACCAGCAGAGATACGACATTCCAAGAGACCCAGTACTTC. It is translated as CATSRDTTFQETQYF.

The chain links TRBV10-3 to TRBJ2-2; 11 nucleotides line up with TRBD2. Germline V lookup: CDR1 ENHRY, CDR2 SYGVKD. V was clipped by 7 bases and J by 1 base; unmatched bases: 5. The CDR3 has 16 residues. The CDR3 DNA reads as TGTGCCATCACCACTAGCGGGGGAAGGAACACCGGGGAGCTGTTTTTT. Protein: CAITTSGGRNTGELFF.

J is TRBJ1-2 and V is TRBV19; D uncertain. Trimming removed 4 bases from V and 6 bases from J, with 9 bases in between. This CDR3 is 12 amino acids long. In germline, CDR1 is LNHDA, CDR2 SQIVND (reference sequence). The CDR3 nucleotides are TGTGCCAGTAGTAATACTTTTGATGGCTACACCTTC. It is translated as CASSNTFDGYTF.

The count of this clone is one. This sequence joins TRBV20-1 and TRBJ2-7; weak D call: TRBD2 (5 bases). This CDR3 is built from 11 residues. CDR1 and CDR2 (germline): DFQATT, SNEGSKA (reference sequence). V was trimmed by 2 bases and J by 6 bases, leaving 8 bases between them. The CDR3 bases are TGCAGTGCTAGAATGGACTCCGAGCAGTACTTC. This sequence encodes CSARMDSEQYF.

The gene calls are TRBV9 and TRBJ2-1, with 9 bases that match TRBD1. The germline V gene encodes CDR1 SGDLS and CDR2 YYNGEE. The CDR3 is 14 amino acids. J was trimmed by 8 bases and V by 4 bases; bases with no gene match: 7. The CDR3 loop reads CASSSTTGGYEQFF. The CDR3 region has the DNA TGTGCCAGCAGCTCTACAACAGGGGGCTATGAGCAGTTCTTC.

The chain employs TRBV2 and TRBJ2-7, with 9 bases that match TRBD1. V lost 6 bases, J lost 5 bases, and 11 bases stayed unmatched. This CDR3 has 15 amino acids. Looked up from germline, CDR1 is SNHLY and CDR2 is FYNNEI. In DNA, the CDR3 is TGTGCCAGCAGCGATCCCATGGGACAGGGCCACGAGCAGTACTTC. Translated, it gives CASSDPMGQGHEQYF.

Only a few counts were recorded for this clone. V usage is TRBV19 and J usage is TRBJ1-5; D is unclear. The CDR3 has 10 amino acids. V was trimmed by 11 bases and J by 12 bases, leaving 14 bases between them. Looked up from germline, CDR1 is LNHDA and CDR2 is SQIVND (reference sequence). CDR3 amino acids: CASRGRFQHF. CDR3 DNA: TGTGCCTCCCGCGGGCGGTTCCAGCATTTT.

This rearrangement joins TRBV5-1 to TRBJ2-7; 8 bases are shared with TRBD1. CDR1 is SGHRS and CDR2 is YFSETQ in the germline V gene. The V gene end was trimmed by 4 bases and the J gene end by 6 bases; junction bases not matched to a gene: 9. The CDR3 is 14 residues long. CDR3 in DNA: TGCGCCAGCAGCCCCGGGACAGGTCTGCGCGAGCAGTACTTC. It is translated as CASSPGTGLREQYF.

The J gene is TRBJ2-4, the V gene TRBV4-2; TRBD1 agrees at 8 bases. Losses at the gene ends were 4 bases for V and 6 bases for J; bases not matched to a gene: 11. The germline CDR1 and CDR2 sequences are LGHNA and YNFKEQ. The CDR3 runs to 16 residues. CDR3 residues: CASSPTARGLGNIQYF. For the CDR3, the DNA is TGTGCCAGCAGCCCGACGGCCAGGGGGCTAGGAAACATTCAGTACTTC.

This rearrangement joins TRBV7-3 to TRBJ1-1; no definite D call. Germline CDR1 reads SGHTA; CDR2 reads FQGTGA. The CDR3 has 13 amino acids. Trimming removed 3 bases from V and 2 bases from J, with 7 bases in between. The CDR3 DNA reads TGTGCCAGCAGCTTTGGAGCCAACACTGAAGCTTTCTTT. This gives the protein CASSFGANTEAFF.

This CDR3 is CASSLVDRVYEQYF. The CDR3, as DNA: TGTGCCAGCAGCTTAGTAGACAGGGTCTACGAGCAGTACTTC. The chain links TRBV7-2 to TRBJ2-7; 7 nucleotides align to TRBD1. The CDR3 runs to 14 residues. CDR1 and CDR2 from the germline V gene are SGHTA and FQGNSA. The ends lost 1 base at V and 3 bases at J; junction bases unmatched: 3. The full variable domain, in which reference TRBV7-2 and TRBJ2-7 provide the parts outside the CDR3, is GAGVSQSPSNKVTEKGKDVELRCDPISGHTALYWYRQSLGQGLEFLIYFQGNSAPDKSGLPSDRFSAERTGGSVSTLTIQRTQQEDSAVYLCASSLVDRVYEQYFGPGTRLTVT.